The clone carrying this T cell receptor beta chain was recorded once. The antigen remains undetermined. The germline V gene encodes CDR1 SEHNR and CDR2 FQNEAQ (reference sequence). The CDR3 runs 12 residues. V dropped 3 bases and J dropped 12 bases, with 12 bases sitting between them. Assay used: immunoSEQ multiplex PCR; TCRdb lists only in-frame clones, some missing. Seen here are roughly 93,000 clones, less than 95% observed once, and the top ten hold roughly 0.4%. The data originate from a study of graft-versus-host responses after intestinal transplantation. Study background: Among the recipients, transplants were multivisceral, liver-intestinal, or isolated intestinal. Anti-thymocyte globulin induction was given to all recipients, followed by tacrolimus and steroids for three to four years.

Study-level results: The highest levels of circulating GvH clones went along with early declines in HvG clones after transplant. GvH clones appeared in recipient marrow, some first in ileum or blood.

The material was unstimulated CD8+ T cells sorted from spleen or lymph node cells, obtained before transplant. The sequence was collected from a human donor who was the organ donor for an intestinal transplant. This chain links TRBV7-9 with TRBJ2-1, with D possibly TRBD2 on 5 matching bases. The CDR3 region has the DNA TGTGCCAGCAGCTTCCGGGGTGCCTGGCAGTTCTTC. The encoded protein is CASSFRGAWQFF.